The entry below describes one T cell receptor (beta chain). Its recognized antigen is unknown. It has no much larger one-base neighbor in the sample; base qualities were not kept. From the cysteine through the phenylalanine, the CDR3 covers 14 amino acids. Of the read, only the CDR3 DNA is kept; its 42 bases are in frame from base 1. Trimming takes 7 bases from V and 5 bases from J, and the germline ends sit 15 bases apart. CDR1 is given as SGHNT and CDR2 as YENEEA, both from the germline V gene. The CDR3 regions of human TCRbeta chains were subjected to immunosequencing. The study's own analysis went as follows. TCRs in the repertoires were compared against a reference library of SARS-CoV-2-specific TCRs that had been generated with the MIRA antigen-specificity platform. Breadth was defined as the fraction of unique TCRs that were SARS-CoV-2-associated, and depth was defined as the fraction of total T cells that were SARS-CoV-2-associated. Using the MIRA data, every spike-specific TCR was mapped to the spike region that the TCR reacted to and assigned to either a CD4 or a CD8 class. Log10-transformed breadth and depth values were compared by one-way ANOVA with Sidak's multiple comparisons tests. The clones in this table, taken by TCRdb from immuneACCESS, are in-frame only. Not every clone is retained; where verified, under half of the shortfall comes from an unresolved V gene, and the cause of the rest is unknown. Clone size and the V and J calls come from that table; the DNA yielded D and trimming. The sample contains 120,000 to 150,000 clones, around 86% of them found a single time. The ten biggest clones cover approximately 4% of the sample.

Read against the paper, the sample's time point label means: baseline before first vaccination. Taken with the paper, the label for treatment or condition translates to: meningococcal conjugate vaccine given as trial control. Vaccinee samples were obtained from the UK trials COV001 and COV002, which included a single-blind randomized controlled phase 2/3 trial of AZD1222 (ChAdOx1 nCoV-19) in healthy adults. For TCRbeta chain sequencing, PBMC samples from trial participants were taken at day 0 and at day 28 after the second dose. These data belong to a study of T cell responses to AZD1222 COVID-19 vaccine (dated by TCRdb to the early 2020s). Some background on the complete study: A total of around 240 trial participants underwent TCR sequencing, of whom approximately 210 received two doses of AZD1222 and about 25 received two doses of the MenACWY control vaccine. Trial participants were enrolled by age into subgroups of 18-55, 56-69 and 70-plus years, and roughly 150, 30 and 60 TCR-sequenced participants, respectively, were included in these subgroups. Broad study findings and their caveats: Most participants were white British and females outnumbered males, and the authors suggested that clonal diversity may have been underestimated. The 56-69-year group was small, and its depth increase did not reach significance, likely because of low power. CD4 TCRs associated with the vaccine covered the entire spike protein, and the dominant responses were in regions 160-218 and 743-854. Conclusions about previously exposed vaccinees were limited because only a handful of AZD1222 recipients were SARS-CoV-2 seropositive at baseline. A significant rise in spike-specific TCR breadth and depth was observed after two AZD1222 doses relative to day 0 and relative to MenACWY recipients. Reportedly, almost half of the unique spike-specific TCRs recognized epitopes lying outside the regions that are mutated in the B.1.351 and B.1.1.7 variants. Because no samples from the day 14 peak response were available, repertoires could be characterized only after the peak T cell response.

This sequence originates from an adult in good health. Specimen: peripheral blood, collected on day 0 of MenACWY control vaccination. The chain is assembled from TRBV11-3 and TRBJ1-3; a tentative D match to TRBD1 spans 5 bases. Here the CDR3 is given as CASILRGSRNTIYF. The DNA sequence is TGTGCCAGCATATTGCGGGGGTCGAGAAACACCATATATTTT.